The 5 T cell receptor beta chains below all came from one sample that was sequenced in a study of T cell responses to AZD1222 COVID-19 vaccine. The protocol was immunoSEQ multiplex PCR, while the TCRdb copy is restricted to in-frame clones and leaves out a portion. The sample holds about 93,000 clones, roughly 86% seen once. Sequencing was performed on peripheral blood, taken on day 0 of MenACWY control vaccination. These receptors were obtained from an adult in good health.

The chain recombines TRBV27 with TRBJ1-1; perhaps TRBD1 as D (5 bases). The CDR3 runs to 13 residues. Per germline, CDR1 MNHEY and CDR2 SMNVEV (reference sequence). V gave up 3 bases and J gave up 10 bases, with 15 bases separating them. The CDR3 sequence: CASSFRGNQPAFF. CDR3 coding DNA: TGTGCCAGCAGTTTTAGGGGAAACCAACCAGCTTTCTTT.

The chain recombines TRBV7-8 with TRBJ2-3, with TRBD2 identical over 11 bases. The CDR3 contains 18 residues. Germline V lookup: CDR1 SGHVS, CDR2 FQNEAQ. With V trimmed by 5 bases and J by 6 bases, 16 bases remained unmatched. DNA for the CDR3: TGTGCCAGCAGCCAAGCGGCTAGCGGGGGGCGGGGATTGGATACGCAGTATTTT. It codes for CASSQAASGGRGLDTQYF.

The chain recombines TRBV7-2 with TRBJ2-7; perhaps TRBD2 as D (6 bases). This CDR3 is built from 17 residues. V was pared by 4 bases and J by 3 bases, with 22 bases between. Germline V gene data show CDR1 as SGHTA and CDR2 as FQGNSA. CDR3 nucleotides: TGTGCCAGCAGCTCCGCATTCCTTAGTGGGCGGGGCTACGAGCAGTACTTC. This gives the protein CASSSAFLSGRGYEQYF.

The chain carries TRBV7-9 and TRBJ2-5, with 12 bases lining up with TRBD1. This CDR3 is 18 amino acids long. Germline V gene sequence: CDR1 SEHNR, CDR2 FQNEAQ (reference sequence). The J segment lost 5 bases and the V segment lost 3 bases, leaving 13 bases of the junction unmatched. The CDR3 DNA sequence: TGTGCCAGCAGCTTGCTCCCGGGACAGGGGGCTGAAGGGGAGACCCAGTACTTC. Its translation: CASSLLPGQGAEGETQYF.

The chain combines TRBV11-2 with TRBJ1-6, with a weak D call TRBD1 (6 bases). The ends were cut back, 5 bases at V and 9 bases at J, with 11 bases in the middle. The CDR3 runs to 13 residues. Germline CDR1 and CDR2: SGHAT and FQNNGV. The CDR3 protein is CASSPGVSSPLHF. The DNA for the CDR3 is TGTGCCAGCAGCCCAGGGGTCTCTTCACCCCTCCACTTT.